This TCR beta chain emerged from a study of memory CD4+ T cells and cytomegalovirus serostatus. V was trimmed by 8 bases and J by 0 bases, leaving 17 bases between them. The CDR3 loop spans 16 amino acids. From germline, CDR1 is LNHDA and CDR2 SQIVND (reference sequence). The sort gate was single viable CD3+CD4+CD8-CD45RO+ cells for memory CD4+ T cells. Here immunoSEQ multiplex PCR was the method, and the copy in TCRdb shows in-frame clones only, minus some. The data hold 40,000 to 55,000 clones, with less than 85% observed a single time. The clonotype was recovered from an adult in good health and CMV-seronegative. This rearrangement joins TRBV19 to TRBJ1-5; D might be TRBD1 (5 bases). Sequencing input: memory CD4+ T cells from blood. The CDR3 sequence: CASGRSGGISNQPQHF. In nucleotides, the CDR3 is TGTGCCAGTGGCCGTAGTGGGGGGATTAGCAATCAGCCCCAGCATTTT.